This T cell receptor (beta chain) was captured by sequencing in a study of memory CD8 T cells in hepatitis C reinfection. Study-level background: Reinfection meant HCV RNA positivity after two negatives ≥60 days apart. Between 3 and 8 weeks after reinfection detection, peak samples were drawn.

Using immunoSEQ multiplex PCR, the repertoire was profiled, and TCRdb retains in-frame clones only, with some absent. This table has around 45,000 clones, approximately 87% appearing once. Germline lookup yields CDR1 SGHRS and CDR2 YFSETQ. The CDR3 runs 14 residues. Trimming shortened V by 0 bases and J by 6 bases, and 12 bases separated the two germline ends. Time point noted: peak reinfection, 3 to 8 weeks after reinfection detection. TCR sequencing was done directly ex vivo on sorted cells, without expansion in vitro. Donors came from people who inject drugs enrolled in HEPCO, Canada. Total naive CD8 T cells were sorted as viable CD3+ CD8+ CD45RO- cells from two donors.

The chain uses TRBV5-1 and TRBJ1-2, with a possible D match to TRBD1 (5 bases). The sequence came from a man aged 18 to 35 with hepatitis C virus infection. Sequencing used naive CD8+ T cells sorted from blood. The CDR3 spells CASSLGGGTDGYTF. CDR3 nucleotide sequence: TGCGCCAGCAGCTTGGGGGGAGGGACGGATGGCTACACCTTC.